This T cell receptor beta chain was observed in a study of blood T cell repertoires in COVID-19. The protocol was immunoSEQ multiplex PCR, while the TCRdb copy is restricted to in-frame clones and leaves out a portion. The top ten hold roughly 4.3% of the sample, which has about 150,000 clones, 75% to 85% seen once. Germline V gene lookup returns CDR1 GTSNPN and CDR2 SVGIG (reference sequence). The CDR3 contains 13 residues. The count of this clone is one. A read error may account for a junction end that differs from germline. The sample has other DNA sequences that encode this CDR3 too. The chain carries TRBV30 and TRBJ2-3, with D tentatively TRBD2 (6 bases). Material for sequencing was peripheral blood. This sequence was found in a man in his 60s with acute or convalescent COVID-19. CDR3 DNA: TGTGCTTGGACGGCGGGGCCGACAGATACGCAGTATTTT. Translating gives CAWTAGPTDTQYF.